These 6 T cell receptor beta chains originate from one sample sequenced in a study of T cell repertoires in cytomegalovirus infection. For these TCRs, the target antigens are not known. One entry per CDR3 protein results from TCRdb running MiXCR on the reads. In the table there are about 130,000 distinct CDR3 sequences, about 32% of which are singletons. Sequenced here: CD8+ T cells from cultured PBMCs, sampled from culture after CMV antigen stimulation. The origin of the receptors is a human donor in good health (CMV status not recorded). Some clones in this sample may be carry-over from other donors' samples.

In its sample, this clonotype was seen a few times. The V call is TRBV7-2, the J call TRBJ1-5; maybe TRBD1 (5 bases). V gave up 4 bases and J gave up 6 bases, with 16 bases separating them. CDR1 and CDR2 (germline): SGHTA, FQGNSA. The CDR3 is 15 residues long. Here the CDR3 DNA reads TGTGCCAGCAGCTATCTGTCCGGGGGGGGTCAGCCCCAGCATTTT. This codes for CASSYLSGGGQPQHF.

The J gene is TRBJ2-7, the V gene TRBV7-2, with D possibly being TRBD1 (6 bases). The CDR3 extends over 14 amino acids. V was clipped by 3 bases and J by 4 bases, with 13 bases between them. In germline, CDR1 is SGHTA, CDR2 FQGNSA. CDR3 sequence (DNA): TGTGCCAGCAGCTTCCAGGGGACCAGATACGAGCAGTACTTC. It specifies CASSFQGTRYEQYF.

The chain couples TRBV20-1 to TRBJ1-3; D call uncertain. This CDR3 has 15 residues. CDR1 and CDR2 from the germline V gene are DFQATT and SNEGSKA (reference sequence). Deletions cut 0 bases from V and 0 bases from J, with 9 bases between. In DNA form, the CDR3 reads TGCAGTGCTAGAGATTGGGGTAGCTCTGGAAACACCATATATTTT. Translation gives CSARDWGSSGNTIYF.

This rearrangement joins TRBV12-3 or TRBV12-4 to TRBJ2-3, with 12 positions matching TRBD2. CDR3 length: 17 amino acids. The junction had 15 bases not matched to a gene; V was cut back by 10 bases and J by 4 bases. CDR3: CAIAMASGGAWADTQYF. CDR3 in DNA: TGTGCCATAGCAATGGCTAGCGGGGGGGCCTGGGCAGATACGCAGTATTTT.

This clonotype was counted between two and nine times. The chain recombines TRBV7-8 with TRBJ2-3; 10 nucleotides agree with TRBD1. The CDR3 runs to 19 residues. The V segment lost 5 bases and the J segment 2 bases; nucleotides outside the gene matches: 16. Germline CDR1 and CDR2: SGHVS and FQNEAQ. CDR3 in amino acids: CASSPMGQGPISVTDTQYF. CDR3 in DNA: TGTGCCAGCAGCCCAATGGGACAGGGGCCGATTAGCGTCACAGATACGCAGTATTTT.

The chain uses TRBV27 and TRBJ1-2; D call uncertain. This CDR3 is built from 13 residues. V was pared by 3 bases and J by 6 bases, with 11 bases between. Germline lookup yields CDR1 MNHEY and CDR2 SMNVEV (reference sequence). The CDR3 region is CASSFGGVNGYTF. CDR3 in DNA: TGTGCCAGCAGTTTCGGAGGTGTGAATGGCTACACCTTC.